This TCR beta chain was captured by sequencing in a study of T-cell reconstitution after alpha-beta-depleted transplantation in children. As it was prepared, the TCRbeta library received unique molecular identifiers. TCRdb re-analysed the PCR reads in MiXCR, keeping a single row per CDR3 protein. This table holds about 980,000 distinct CDR3 sequences, around 30% found once. This clonotype was picked up many times. Its target is unknown. The germline V and J ends were trimmed by 5 bases and 4 bases, with 15 bases remaining between them. CDR1 LNHDA and CDR2 SQIVND come from the germline V gene (reference sequence). The CDR3 covers 15 residues. General study points: T cells produced anew were the main source of T-cell counts and diversity one year after transplant. As was reported, about two months after transplant, alpha-beta T cells came from several hundred expanded graft clones.

The receptor was isolated from a boy under two years old who had a stem cell transplant for SCID, so the T cells may come from the graft donor. Material: PBMCs, mostly from graft donor cells, obtained 360 days after TCRalphabeta/CD19-depleted stem cell transplant. The chain joins TRBV19 to TRBJ2-1, with D tentatively TRBD1 (6 bases). CDR3 DNA: TGTGCCAGTAGTTCATCCGGGACAACATACAATGAGCAGTTCTTC. Translation gives CASSSSGTTYNEQFF.